A selection of T cell receptor beta chains follows, all from one sample in a study of CXCR3-negative and CXCR3-positive naive CD8 T cells. After re-calling the 5' RACE reads, TCRdb lists one entry per CDR3 protein, DNA absent. The sample table includes around 84,000 distinct CDR3 sequences. Sequenced input: naive CXCR3+ CD8+ T cells from blood. Receptors were obtained from a human donor in good health. Some clones in this sample may be carry-over from other donors' samples. CDR3s include the opening cysteine and the closing phenylalanine or tryptophan.

V gene: TRBV6-5
J gene: TRBJ2-1
CDR3 protein: CASQRGAGEFF

V gene: TRBV5-5
J gene: TRBJ2-4
CDR3 protein: CASSLAVAKNIQYF

V gene: TRBV10-3
J gene: TRBJ2-1
CDR3 protein: CAISGGTGPRAYSEQFF

V gene: TRBV12-3/TRBV12-4
J gene: TRBJ1-6
CDR3 protein: CASSPEGDSRSPLHF

V gene: TRBV15
J gene: TRBJ2-7
CDR3 protein: CATSTRRGEYEQYF

V gene: TRBV28
J gene: TRBJ2-3
CDR3 protein: CASSSLLLREVSTGTDTQYF

V gene: TRBV27
J gene: TRBJ2-1
CDR3 protein: CASSPLPRNEQFF

V gene: TRBV11-2
J gene: TRBJ1-1
CDR3 protein: CASSPYFGPGIEAFF

V gene: TRBV7-8
J gene: TRBJ1-2
CDR3 protein: CASSLRTGMGGYTF

V gene: TRBV12-3/TRBV12-4
J gene: TRBJ2-3
CDR3 protein: CASSLLRGTDTQYF

V gene: TRBV29-1
J gene: TRBJ1-2
CDR3 protein: CSVEDYIPGGYTF

V gene: TRBV15
J gene: TRBJ2-7
CDR3 protein: CATSREEGAYEQYF

V gene: TRBV28
J gene: TRBJ2-1
CDR3 protein: CASCWSGTNNEQFF

V gene: TRBV5-5
J gene: TRBJ1-2
CDR3 protein: CASSLYGTNYGYTF

V gene: TRBV2
J gene: TRBJ2-3
CDR3 protein: CASSDTGRTAVPDTQYF

V gene: TRBV20-1
J gene: TRBJ1-5
CDR3 protein: CSARDLQAPNQPQHF

V gene: TRBV27
J gene: TRBJ1-3
CDR3 protein: CASSLRQSVSGNTIYF

V gene: TRBV29-1
J gene: TRBJ2-2
CDR3 protein: CSVERTTGELFF

V gene: TRBV27
J gene: TRBJ2-3
CDR3 protein: CASSLYSGGVTDTQYF

V gene: TRBV19
J gene: TRBJ1-2
CDR3 protein: CASSIWDRGIYGYTF

V gene: TRBV4-1
J gene: TRBJ2-7
CDR3 protein: CASSQRYPATYEQYF

V gene: TRBV20-1
J gene: TRBJ2-7
CDR3 protein: CSATGTESTYEQYF

V gene: TRBV7-6
J gene: TRBJ2-3
CDR3 protein: CASSARDGDTQYF

V gene: TRBV7-2
J gene: TRBJ2-7
CDR3 protein: CASSSRDRGLHEQYF

V gene: TRBV7-9
J gene: TRBJ1-2
CDR3 protein: CASTAGRDIYGYTF

V gene: TRBV29-1
J gene: TRBJ1-5
CDR3 protein: CSVDGDSRNQPQHF

V gene: TRBV7-2
J gene: TRBJ1-2
CDR3 protein: CASSFLAGVHPEPGHEVSGYTF

V gene: TRBV14
J gene: TRBJ2-5
CDR3 protein: CASSQRGSGQETQYF